Following are 26 T cell receptor beta chains from one sample sequenced in a study of blood T cells in healthy people across ages. Primed by a sample-barcoded 5' primer and a J-beta primer mix, a second PCR proceeded for about 6 to 11 cycles. TCRdb re-derived calls from the 5' RACE reads in MiXCR, one entry per CDR3 protein. The sample consists of about 1.1 million distinct CDR3 sequences, roughly two fifths of them appearing once. The sequencing sample was made of blood. Every receptor here comes from a man younger than 30 in good health.

This chain joins TRBV6-2 or TRBV6-3 and TRBJ2-1; D not resolved. Per germline, CDR1 MNHEY and CDR2 SVGEGT. The ends were cut back, 6 bases at V and 12 bases at J, with 12 bases in the middle. This CDR3 is 11 amino acids long. The CDR3 nucleotides are TGTGCCAGCAGGTACGGCATAGTGCAGTTCTTC. This codes for CASRYGIVQFF.

The V and J genes are TRBV7-9 and TRBJ1-2; 7 bases fit TRBD1. Looked up from germline, CDR1 is SEHNR and CDR2 is FQNEAQ (reference sequence). The V gene end was trimmed by 5 bases and the J gene end by 7 bases; junction bases not matched to a gene: 4. This CDR3 region has 12 residues. The CDR3 DNA reads as TGTGCCAGCAGCGTTGACAGGGCTGGCTACACCTTC. This encodes CASSVDRAGYTF.

This sequence joins TRBV25-1 and TRBJ1-4, with 7 bases fitting TRBD1. Per germline, CDR1 MGHDK and CDR2 SYGVNS. The CDR3 is 14 residues long. Unmatched junction bases numbered 6, after V lost 3 bases and J lost 8 bases. CDR3 coding DNA: TGTGCCAGCAGTGACGGCAGGGGGGCGGAAAAACTGTTTTTT. Protein sequence: CASSDGRGAEKLFF.

This clonotype was found a few times. V usage is TRBV12-3 or TRBV12-4 and J usage is TRBJ2-1; 14 bases are shared with TRBD2. V lost 6 bases, J lost 9 bases, and 13 bases stayed unmatched. The CDR3 has 17 residues. CDR3 nucleotides: TGTGCCAGCAGCCCTGAGACTAGCGGGGGGGCATGGGTTGAGCAGTTCTTC. Its translation is CASSPETSGGAWVEQFF.

V gene TRBV3-1 combines with J gene TRBJ1-1, with D possibly TRBD1 on 6 matching bases. Trimming took 4 bases from V and 1 from J, leaving 13 bases between them. The germline gives CDR1 LGHDT, CDR2 YNNKEL (reference sequence). The CDR3 totals 15 residues. The CDR3 nucleotides read TGTGCCAGCAGCCGGTCCGGACAGCAGAACACTGAAGCTTTCTTT. Translation: CASSRSGQQNTEAFF.

This clonotype appeared once. The V gene is TRBV27, the J gene TRBJ2-2; D is uncertain. Germline assignment: CDR1 MNHEY and CDR2 SMNVEV (reference sequence). Trimming cost V 6 bases and J 0 bases, with 11 bases left between them. This CDR3 comprises 15 residues. CDR3 residues: CASSRFYPNTGELFF. The CDR3 bases are TGTGCCAGCAGCCGCTTTTACCCGAACACCGGGGAGCTGTTTTTT.

The chain employs TRBV3-1 and TRBJ1-1; TRBD1 might be the D (5 bases). V lost 7 bases and J lost 7, with 13 bases in between. Germline CDR1 and CDR2: LGHDT and YNNKEL (reference sequence). The CDR3 covers 12 residues. The DNA for the CDR3 is TGTGCCAGCACCCAGGGAAGCCATGAAGCTTTCTTT. Translating gives CASTQGSHEAFF.

The J gene is TRBJ2-2, the V gene TRBV10-3, with a possible D match to TRBD1 (5 bases). CDR3 length: 12 amino acids. Trimming pared 4 bases from V and 8 bases from J, leaving 8 bases between. Germline loops: CDR1 ENHRY, CDR2 SYGVKD. CDR3 sequence: CAISGQGGELFF. The CDR3 nucleotides read TGTGCCATCAGTGGGCAGGGAGGGGAGCTGTTTTTT.

This clonotype was picked up one time. The chain joins TRBV5-1 to TRBJ2-1; 13 nucleotides line up with TRBD2. This CDR3 has 17 amino acids. V trimming: 4 bases; J trimming: 0 bases; junction bases outside the gene matches: 4. Germline V gives CDR1 SGHRS, CDR2 YFSETQ. CDR3 sequence: CASSETSGGLSYNEQFF. The CDR3 DNA is TGCGCCAGCAGCGAGACTAGCGGGGGGCTCTCCTACAATGAGCAGTTCTTC.

This clonotype was seen only a few times. The CDR3 sequence is CSASGLSPGQETQYF. CDR3 DNA sequence: TGCAGTGCTTCGGGACTCTCGCCAGGACAAGAGACCCAGTACTTC. The rearrangement uses TRBV20-1 and TRBJ2-5, with TRBD2 as a possible D gene (6 bases). V lost 5 bases to trimming and J lost 2 bases, with 18 bases between them. Germline V gives CDR1 DFQATT, CDR2 SNEGSKA (reference sequence). The CDR3 is made up of 15 amino acids.

The CDR3 bases are TGCGCCAGCAGCTTCCAGCGGGGGGTTGACCTAGAGCGAACAGATACGCAGTATTTT. Protein product: CASSFQRGVDLERTDTQYF. This chain links TRBV5-1 with TRBJ2-3, with TRBD2 identical over 9 bases. J gave up 3 bases and V 2 bases, and 16 bases lay outside the gene matches. The CDR3 is 19 amino acids. In germline, CDR1 is SGHRS, CDR2 YFSETQ. The full variable domain, with the rest looked up from reference TRBV5-1 and TRBJ2-3, is KAGVTQTPRYLIKTRGQQVTLSCSPISGHRSVSWYQQTPGQGLQFLFEYFSETQRNKGNFPGRFSGRQFSNSRSEMNVSTLELGDSALYLCASSFQRGVDLERTDTQYFGPGTRLTVL.

The chain combines TRBV3-1 with TRBJ2-3, with TRBD2 identical over 7 bases. V gave up 3 bases and J gave up 6 bases; unmatched junction bases: 9. Germline lookup yields CDR1 LGHDT and CDR2 YNNKEL (reference sequence). The CDR3 sequence is 15 residues long. As DNA, the CDR3 is TGTGCCAGCAGCCAGAGGTGGGGAGGGCAGGATACGCAGTATTTT. Amino acid sequence: CASSQRWGGQDTQYF.

The J gene is TRBJ1-4, the V gene TRBV20-1; 7 bases fit TRBD1. V was pared by 5 bases and J by 7 bases, with 13 bases of the junction left unmatched. The CDR3 loop spans 15 amino acids. Germline CDR1 is DFQATT and CDR2 is SNEGSKA (reference sequence). The CDR3 region is CSADHLQGGGEKLFF. CDR3 in DNA: TGCAGTGCTGACCACCTGCAGGGGGGTGGTGAAAAACTGTTTTTT.

The chain employs TRBV7-3 and TRBJ2-3; 8 bases are a match to TRBD1. CDR1 and CDR2 (germline): SGHTA, FQGTGA. V gave up 5 bases and J gave up 5 bases; unmatched junction bases: 9. CDR3 length: 15 amino acids. Here the CDR3 reads CASSQQTGEGDTQYF. The CDR3 DNA reads as TGTGCCAGCAGCCAACAGACAGGGGAAGGAGATACGCAGTATTTT.

The V gene is TRBV6-2 or TRBV6-3, the J gene TRBJ2-1; TRBD1 matches 9 bases. J lost 3 bases, V lost 2 bases, and 2 bases had no gene match. Germline V gene data show CDR1 as MNHEY and CDR2 as SVGEGT. The CDR3 has 15 residues. The CDR3, as DNA: TGTGCCAGCAGTTACCGACAGGGGGGCTACAATGAGCAGTTCTTC. It specifies CASSYRQGGYNEQFF.

The chain uses TRBV28 and TRBJ1-2; perhaps TRBD1 as D (5 bases). The germline V gene encodes CDR1 MDHEN and CDR2 SYDVKM. V dropped 6 bases and J dropped 4 bases, with 21 bases sitting between them. The CDR3 has 16 amino acids. CDR3 sequence reads: CASSPEGMGSFYGYTF. The CDR3 coding sequence is TGTGCCAGCAGCCCCGAGGGGATGGGGTCCTTCTATGGCTACACCTTC.

The chain is built from TRBV9 and TRBJ2-1, with TRBD2 identical over 9 bases. The length of the CDR3 is 17 residues. CDR1 is SGDLS, CDR2 YYNGEE, per germline. The junction had 9 bases not matched to a gene; V was cut back by 0 bases and J by 5 bases. The CDR3: CASSVVAAGGWDNEQFF. The CDR3 nucleotides read TGTGCCAGCAGCGTAGTTGCAGCGGGGGGTTGGGACAATGAGCAGTTCTTC.

V and J are TRBV29-1 and TRBJ2-6; D is undetermined. From germline, CDR1 is SQVTM and CDR2 ANQGSEA. This CDR3 contains 13 residues. V gave up 4 bases and J gave up 0 bases, with 4 bases separating them. CDR3 in amino acids: CSVVVSGANVLTF. The DNA of the CDR3 is TGCAGCGTTGTAGTCTCTGGGGCCAACGTCCTGACTTTC.

The V gene is TRBV7-3, the J gene TRBJ2-1; 8 positions match TRBD1. The CDR3 covers 18 residues. The germline V gene encodes CDR1 SGHTA and CDR2 FQGTGA. Losses at the gene ends were 10 bases for V and 1 base for J; bases not matched to a gene: 18. CDR3 nucleotide sequence: TGTGCCACCTCCCCTGGCAGGGGGCGTGAAGTGTCCTACAATGAGCAGTTCTTC. Amino acid sequence: CATSPGRGREVSYNEQFF.

There are a few counts of this clonotype. The V call is TRBV29-1, the J call TRBJ1-1; D is uncertain. The CDR3 contains 14 residues. V lost 4 bases and J lost 0, with 12 bases in between. CDR1 and CDR2 (germline): SQVTM, ANQGSEA. CDR3 DNA sequence: TGCAGCGTTGCTGGACGCCTTATGAACACTGAAGCTTTCTTT. Its protein is CSVAGRLMNTEAFF. Supplemented by reference TRBV29-1 and TRBJ1-1, the full variable domain reads SAVISQKPSRDICQRGTSLTIQCQVDSQVTMMFWYRQQPGQSLTLIATANQGSEATYESGFVIDKFPISRPNLTFSTLTVSNMSPEDSSIYLCSVAGRLMNTEAFFGQGTRLTVV.

This clonotype has a handful of counts. The V gene is TRBV20-1, the J gene TRBJ2-3; no firm D call. The CDR3 sequence is 15 residues long. The germline V gene encodes CDR1 DFQATT and CDR2 SNEGSKA (reference sequence). Trimming removed 0 bases from V and 2 bases from J, with 12 bases in between. The CDR3 loop reads CSARDLELNTDTQYF. The CDR3 coding sequence is TGCAGTGCTAGAGACTTAGAATTGAACACAGATACGCAGTATTTT.

This clonotype was detected a few times. The chain couples TRBV20-1 to TRBJ2-7, with D possibly being TRBD1 (5 bases). CDR1 DFQATT and CDR2 SNEGSKA come from the germline V gene (reference sequence). This CDR3 contains 13 residues. V lost 3 bases, J lost 7 bases, and 16 bases lay in between. This CDR3 reads CSASRASPGEQYF. The DNA for the CDR3 is TGCAGTGCTAGCAGGGCCTCTCCTGGGGAGCAGTACTTC.

V is TRBV7-9 and J is TRBJ1-2; 7 bases agree with TRBD1. The trim removed 3 bases at V and 2 bases at J, leaving 9 bases unmatched. The CDR3 sequence is 16 residues long. CDR1 and CDR2 (germline): SEHNR, FQNEAQ (reference sequence). In nucleotides, the CDR3 is TGTGCCAGCAGCTTTAGCGGACAGGACCAGAACTATGGCTACACCTTC. Translation gives CASSFSGQDQNYGYTF.

The chain links TRBV3-1 to TRBJ1-1; D gene ambiguous. The CDR3 sequence is 16 residues long. Germline lookup yields CDR1 LGHDT and CDR2 YNNKEL (reference sequence). V lost 0 bases, J lost 0 bases, and 11 bases lay in between. The CDR3 nucleotides read TGTGCCAGCAGCCAAGAATTCCGCGGTTTGAACACTGAAGCTTTCTTT. It is translated as CASSQEFRGLNTEAFF.

The table lists this clonotype with a few counts. V usage is TRBV28 and J usage is TRBJ2-1; 9 nucleotides line up with TRBD2. Looked up from germline, CDR1 is MDHEN and CDR2 is SYDVKM. The CDR3 runs 17 residues. V gave up 2 bases and J gave up 9 bases; unmatched junction bases: 14. The CDR3 nucleotides are TGTGCCAGCAGTTTACGGGGGGCCGGGACTAGCTTGGTTGAGCAGTTCTTC. Translating it yields CASSLRGAGTSLVEQFF.

The chain links TRBV24-1 to TRBJ1-5; 7 bases are shared with TRBD1. The CDR3 is 14 amino acids. V shed 7 bases and J 5 bases; nucleotides not matched to a gene: 7. Germline V lookup: CDR1 KGHDR, CDR2 SFDVKD. The CDR3, as DNA: TGTGCCACCAGCGCGACAGGGACCGATCAGCCCCAGCATTTT. Residues: CATSATGTDQPQHF.